The text below deals with one TCR beta chain. This entry is derived from a study of OX40 agonist ivuxolimab in advanced cancers. Study-level background: Cohort: 82.7% men, mean age about 60, aged roughly 23 to 79.

V was pared by 5 bases and J by 2 bases, with 6 bases of the junction left unmatched. CDR1 and CDR2 (germline): MNHEY, SVGAGI. CDR3 length: 14 residues. Using immunoSEQ multiplex PCR, the repertoire was profiled, and TCRdb retains in-frame clones only, with some absent. Of roughly 90,000 clones listed, approximately 90% were seen once; the top ten hold around 0.85%. The clonotype was recovered from an adult with an advanced solid tumor such as melanoma, head and neck, liver or kidney cancer. The sample was CD4+ or CD8+ T cells sorted from blood, taken in a trial of the OX40 agonist ivuxolimab. This chain connects TRBV6-5 to TRBJ2-7; 7 bases agree with TRBD1. The CDR3 DNA reads TGTGCCAGCAGTAGACCGGGACAGACCTACGAGCAGTACTTC. Protein sequence: CASSRPGQTYEQYF.